This TCR beta chain is drawn from a study of cytomegalovirus exposure and HLA in healthy donors (dated by TCRdb to about 2017). About the investigation overall: According to an earlier analysis of 550 to 700 of the donors, 150 million to 200 million T cells yielded roughly 110 million unique TCR beta sequences and about 280 Gb of sequence data. An early release covering around 630 HLA-typed donors comprised roughly 300 gigabases of sequencing data and around 80 million unique TCR sequences. Of the 300 to 500 genotyped donors, 81% were placed in the genetic ancestry cluster associated with self-reported Caucasian donors. The study was designed to test whether signatures of past pathogen exposure could be identified by cataloging public T cell receptors. The study profiled the T cell repertoires of hundreds of subjects by immunosequencing and related them to cytomegalovirus serostatus. A separate validation cohort of 100 to 150 different subjects was used in addition to the 666-subject first cohort. To predict cytomegalovirus infection status, the study brought together high-throughput TCR immunosequencing, statistical association of individual TCRs with disease status, and machine learning. To study patterns of TCR occurrence, a later analysis re-analyzed previously published TCR beta repertoires from around 670 donors and added high-resolution HLA genotyping. In the later analysis, no new phenotypic data were used to find candidate immune exposures; instead, reliance was placed on TCR beta sequences and their occurrence across donors. In an earlier analysis of roughly 540 of the donors, high-throughput TCR beta sequencing was used to judge whether each TCR beta V gene segment behaved as functional or pseudogenic. Donor age, sex, ethnicity and CMV serostatus were compiled alongside the repertoire data. Genome-wide SNP genotypes for about 65% of the roughly 700 donors were used in a later genetic analysis, which treated that subset as a discovery cohort. Every discovery cohort repertoire had been produced on one sequencing platform. Class I and class II HLA loci were covered by the typing at four-digit resolution. Typing coverage varied by locus: about 629-630 donors for A, B, C, DRB1 and DQB1; 522 for DQA1; more than 600 for DPA1; 450 to 480 for DPB1. About 5 DR-DQ haplotypes were handled as single units for association and clustering, since linkage in the cohort was strong. On average, around 200,000 unique TCR beta nucleotide sequences were sequenced per donor among a few hundred genotyped donors of the cohort, with 15% to 20% of those sequences being non-productive. The paper as a whole reports these results and caveats: A later analysis found that HLA-associated TCR beta chains were more clonally expanded and had lower generation probabilities than equally common non-associated chains. About 17 rarely observed V segments, including chromosome 9 orphons, were excluded from the earlier analysis of some 590 of the donors because counts were too low. HLA typing was unavailable for some donors at each locus, so association tests used only the typed subset. In vitro tests confirmed that three of the cytomegalovirus-associated TCR beta chains recognize cytomegalovirus antigens. A group of highly shared sequence variants was considered likely to be a technical artifact of the sequencing pipeline. A later genetic analysis associated a missense DCLRE1C variant with V-gene and J-gene trimming of TCR beta chains, and an independent cohort replicated the association. This cohort had only TCR beta chains sequenced, and the lack of alpha or paired-chain data limited which features could be detected. The classifier was reported to diagnose cytomegalovirus status with high specificity and sensitivity in both the original cohort and the validation cohort. In a later analysis, 16,951 TCR beta sequences were associated with specific HLA alleles at a false discovery rate of 0.05. A later analysis found that TCR association rates varied across HLA loci, with DRB1 alleles showing the most associated TCRs and HLA-C alleles the fewest. The study listed approximately 150 TCR beta chains as associated with cytomegalovirus. According to a later analysis, parvovirus B19, influenza, CMV and Epstein-Barr virus appeared linked to several top co-occurrence clusters. Most TCR sequences were observed very rarely across donors, whereas some public TCRs were present in many individuals. Because the 87-base-pair reads could not distinguish some IMGT-functional V segments, including TRBV6-2 and TRBV6-3, those segments were excluded. According to a later genetic analysis, donors in an Asian-associated ancestry cluster had fewer N-insertions in productive TCRs than the roughly 700-donor mean. Broadly in line with IMGT annotations, most TCR beta V segments showed up in productive rearrangements about 87% or about 30% of the time in an earlier analysis of 587 of the donors. Linkage disequilibrium might explain the correlated functional status among segregating V segments, but an unknown experimental factor could not be excluded. Assigning TCR associations to individual alleles was difficult when HLA alleles, especially DR and DQ, strongly co-occurred. Immune exposure information for the cohort was limited to CMV serostatus. A further reported finding was that TCR beta sequences accurately predicted the HLA-A and HLA-B alleles for most subjects in the first cohort. In a later analysis, most CMV-associated TCR beta chains were found to appear HLA-restricted, with HLA associations seemingly driven largely by CMV exposure. The authors suggested that the approach could potentially be extended to other disease states and immunological phenotypes. Presence/absence analyses assumed roughly uniform sequencing depth across donors, an assumption that may not hold.

In total, more than 500 healthy bone marrow donors made up the cohort. All cohort members were sampled while nominally healthy, although unrecorded immune exposures were likely present. The donor tested CMV seronegative and was one of the 352 seronegative cohort members. Every donor gave a peripheral blood sample, and the peripheral blood mononuclear cells from that sample were used for TCR beta sequencing. Genomic DNA was extracted from the blood cell samples with the Qiagen DNeasy Blood Extraction Kit. Library construction relied on the immunoSEQ multiplex PCR assay. For the multiplex PCR, a mixture combining 60 forward primers for TCR Vbeta segments and 13 reverse primers for TCR Jbeta segments was used. The CDR3 region of rearranged TCR beta genes was amplified from genomic DNA with a multiplex PCR assay. On the Illumina HiSeq System, the amplified TCR beta libraries were sequenced as 87-base-pair reads. Per the authors' processing: Across the 670 or so repertoires, a later analysis counted 78 million or so unique TCR beta chains, 9.5 million to 13 million of which were shared by at least two donors. Raw reads were error-corrected and collapsed into unique sequences with a nearest-neighbor algorithm that merged closely related sequences to remove PCR and sequencing errors. To assign V, D and J gene segments, CDR3 sequences were aligned to IMGT reference sequences. For a sequence to be retained, at least a six-nucleotide match to both a V gene segment and a J gene segment was required. Rearrangements were classified as productive when the CDR3 lacked stop codons and remained in frame with V and J, and all other rearrangements were classified as non-productive. CDR3 was defined by IMGT convention, running from the second conserved V-encoded cysteine to the conserved J-encoded phenylalanine. In an earlier analysis of around 540 of the donors, sequences lacking an unambiguous match to a single V gene segment were excluded. An earlier analysis of 550 to 650 of the donors classified V segments as functional when productive rearrangements were above 56.7% and as segregating when the standard deviation between donors was above 5%. A statistical classification framework was built for diagnosing cytomegalovirus status from the catalog of TCR beta chain sequences. In a later analysis, V and J genes were assigned by comparing TCR nucleotide sequences against IMGT/GENE-DB human TR gene sequences. The TCRdist pipeline was used in a later analysis to assign CDR3 sequences and most-parsimonious VDJ recombination scenarios. In a later analysis, every TCR beta chain was defined by the combination of its CDR3 amino acid sequence and its V-gene family, and reads without a unique V-gene family were dropped. In a later analysis, 450 to 600 highly shared, low-generation-probability nucleotide sequences were removed to address suspected cross-contamination and a sequencing artifact. In a later analysis, a clonal expansion index was calculated for each public chain from normalized within-repertoire ranks of inferred template counts. Generation probabilities in a later analysis came from a VDJ recombination model fitted to out-of-frame rearrangements, and those results were checked against IGoR. In a later analysis, hypergeometric tests were used to score TCR-TCR, TCR-HLA and TCR-CMV co-occurrence, with a repertoire-size bias correction applied to TCR pairs. To estimate false discovery rates, a later analysis permuted the HLA or CMV assignments 20 times. In a later analysis, co-occurring TCRs were grouped using DBSCAN, and TCRdist sequence similarity was added for clustering within HLA-allele-positive subsets. For co-occurrence clustering, repertoires with fewer than 30,000 or more than 120,000 public chains were excluded, along with roughly 5 repertoires with anomalous nucleotide sharing. The table comes from immuneACCESS by way of TCRdb, which keeps in-frame sequences with V and J called. Part of the clones is missing from these tables; in studies checked, under half for an unresolved V gene and the rest for unknown reasons. V, J and clone size are taken as reported in that table, and D and trimming were inferred from the DNA itself. This sample comprises about 130,000 clones, over 70% of them detected only once. The ten largest clonotypes hold roughly 1.9% of the sample.

Of note for this clone: No antigen is known for it. No quality values exist for individual bases; no much larger clone is one base distant.

Trimming removed 3 bases from V and 0 bases from J, leaving 17 bases between the germline ends. The germline V gene (reference sequence) specifies MNHEY as CDR1 and SMNVEV as CDR2. Reading from cysteine to phenylalanine, the CDR3 counts 17 amino acids. Only the CDR3 DNA is retained, 51 bases long and in frame from the first base. The sample comprised PBMCs. The chain was built from TRBV27 and TRBJ1-1, with TRBD1 perhaps the D gene, on 5 matching bases. The TCR sequence derives from a woman between 40 and 55 years old in good health and CMV-seronegative. The encoded CDR3 is CASSFLTAGRVNTEAFF. The DNA sequence is given as TGTGCCAGCAGTTTTCTTACCGCGGGACGGGTGAACACTGAAGCTTTCTTT.